The 11 T cell receptor beta chains in this list originate from one sample, sequenced in a study of blood T cell repertoires in COVID-19. Here immunoSEQ multiplex PCR was the method, and the copy in TCRdb shows in-frame clones only, minus some. The sample includes over 300,000 clones, 89% seen only once; the top ten take around 1.3%. The sequencing input was peripheral blood. The receptors shown here come from a man between 35 and 55 years old with acute or convalescent COVID-19.

The rearrangement links TRBV9 to TRBJ1-1, with D possibly matching TRBD1 (5 bases). V lost 4 bases to trimming and J lost 4 bases, with 17 bases between them. This CDR3 contains 15 residues. Per the germline V gene, CDR1 is SGDLS and CDR2 is YYNGEE. As DNA, the CDR3 is TGTGCCAGCAGCCCAAATCTCCGGGGGGTCACTGAAGCTTTCTTT. The encoded protein is CASSPNLRGVTEAFF. The full variable domain, rest sourced from reference TRBV9 and TRBJ1-1, is DSGVTQTPKHLITATGQRVTLRCSPRSGDLSVYWYQQSLDQGLQFLIQYYNGEERAKGNILERFSAQQFPDLHSELNLSSLELGDSALYFCASSPNLRGVTEAFFGQGTRLTVV.

V is TRBV19 and J is TRBJ1-6; 9 nucleotides align to TRBD1. Germline CDR1 is LNHDA and CDR2 is SQIVND (reference sequence). V shed 4 bases, J shed 8 bases, and the junction held 9 bases outside the gene matches. This CDR3 spans 16 amino acids. The CDR3 nucleotides read TGTGCCAGTAGTACCCGGAGGGGACAGGGTGATTCACCCCTCCACTTT. It is translated as CASSTRRGQGDSPLHF.

The V call is TRBV7-9, the J call TRBJ2-7; D is perhaps TRBD1 (5 bases). V was cut by 1 base and J by 2 bases, with 9 bases left in between. The CDR3 covers 14 residues. CDR1 SEHNR and CDR2 FQNEAQ come from the germline V gene (reference sequence). CDR3 DNA: TGTGCCAGCAGCTTAGATCTAGGGGCCTACGAGCAGTACTTC. As protein: CASSLDLGAYEQYF. The variable domain in full, completed from reference TRBV7-9 and TRBJ2-7, reads DTGVSQNPRHKITKRGQNVTFRCDPISEHNRLYWYRQTLGQGPEFLTYFQNEAQLEKSRLLSDRFSAERPKGSFSTLEIQRTEQGDSAMYLCASSLDLGAYEQYFGPGTRLTVT.

CDR3 nucleotide sequence: TGTGCCAGCAGCGTAGGGCAGTCCGTTTCACCCCTCCACTTT. Translation: CASSVGQSVSPLHF. The chain combines TRBV9 with TRBJ1-6; D is unclear. Per germline, CDR1 SGDLS and CDR2 YYNGEE. Trimming took 0 bases from V and 9 from J, leaving 10 bases between them. CDR3 size: 14 residues.

V and J are TRBV18 and TRBJ1-1; a possible D gene is TRBD1 (5 bases). Germline V gene sequence: CDR1 KGHSH, CDR2 LQKENI. V was clipped by 3 bases and J by 1 base, with 12 bases between them. This CDR3 spans 15 amino acids. The CDR3 region has the DNA TGTGCCAGCTCACCGACGACAGACCAGAACACTGAAGCTTTCTTT. Translated, it gives CASSPTTDQNTEAFF.

This chain uses TRBV18 with TRBJ2-7; 11 positions match TRBD1. CDR1 is KGHSH and CDR2 is LQKENI in the germline V gene. V lost 0 bases and J lost 0; bases outside the gene matches: 4. This CDR3 contains 17 residues. The CDR3 sequence is CASSPPRTGGLSYEQYF. CDR3 DNA sequence: TGTGCCAGCTCACCACCGAGGACAGGGGGCCTCTCCTACGAGCAGTACTTC.

This chain uses TRBV28 with TRBJ1-2; D uncertain. The CDR3 consists of 12 residues. V dropped 8 bases and J dropped 8 bases, with 15 bases sitting between them. Germline CDR1 reads MDHEN; CDR2 reads SYDVKM. Written as DNA, the CDR3 is TGTGCCAGCTTTTTGGCCGTTCCAGGCTACACCTTC. Its translation: CASFLAVPGYTF.

The V call is TRBV6-1, the J call TRBJ1-2, with 10 bases aligning to TRBD1. Trimming at V came to 0 bases and at J to 3 bases, leaving 4 bases not matched to a gene. The CDR3 covers 16 residues. Per germline, CDR1 MNHNS and CDR2 SASEGT. This CDR3 is CASSEAGTGAYYGYTF. The DNA for the CDR3 is TGTGCCAGCAGTGAAGCCGGGACAGGGGCTTACTATGGCTACACCTTC.

This chain joins TRBV11-1 and TRBJ1-3; maybe TRBD1 (6 bases). The CDR3 spans 17 residues. Germline V CDR1 and CDR2: SGHAT, FQDESV (reference sequence). Trimming pared 0 bases from V and 1 base from J, leaving 13 bases between. The CDR3 nucleotides are TGTGCCAGCAGCTTAGCGACAGGTGGAGGATCTGGAAACACCATATATTTT. Protein: CASSLATGGGSGNTIYF.

V gene TRBV5-4 combines with J gene TRBJ1-2, with 7 positions matching TRBD1. This CDR3 is built from 17 residues. V gave up 0 bases and J gave up 1 base; unmatched junction bases: 9. CDR1 is SGHNT and CDR2 is YYREEE in the germline V gene (reference sequence). CDR3 DNA: TGTGCCAGCAGCTTGGCCGAAAGAGGGGGCCTTAACTATGGCTACACCTTC. It yields the protein CASSLAERGGLNYGYTF.

This clone was recorded once. This sequence joins TRBV27 and TRBJ2-7; 7 bases line up with TRBD2. From germline, CDR1 is MNHEY and CDR2 SMNVEV (reference sequence). The V segment lost 0 bases and the J segment 5 bases; nucleotides outside the gene matches: 10. The CDR3 totals 16 residues. CDR3 sequence (DNA): TGTGCCAGCAGTTTATCTTCTTGGGGAGGGTCTGACGAGCAGTACTTC. It encodes CASSLSSWGGSDEQYF.